The present T cell receptor beta chain was sequenced within a study of blood T cell repertoires in COVID-19. Clones were read by immunoSEQ multiplex PCR, and TCRdb kept only the in-frame ones, dropping some. Among 150,000 or so clones listed, approximately 86% were seen once. Input material: peripheral blood. This sequence was found in a man aged 60 to 75 with acute or convalescent COVID-19.

CDR3 in amino acids: CSVGGDRAGDYGYTF. The CDR3 nucleotides read TGCAGCGTTGGAGGGGACAGGGCGGGAGACTATGGCTACACCTTC. The chain couples TRBV29-1 to TRBJ1-2; 9 nucleotides match TRBD1. Trimming removed 4 bases from V and 3 bases from J; junction bases left unmatched: 9. This CDR3 is 15 amino acids long. The germline gives CDR1 SQVTM, CDR2 ANQGSEA. Combining the CDR3 with reference TRBV29-1 and TRBJ1-2 gives the whole variable domain SAVISQKPSRDICQRGTSLTIQCQVDSQVTMMFWYRQQPGQSLTLIATANQGSEATYESGFVIDKFPISRPNLTFSTLTVSNMSPEDSSIYLCSVGGDRAGDYGYTFGSGTRLTVV.